This T cell receptor (beta chain) was sequenced for a study of OX40 agonist ivuxolimab in advanced cancers. At the level of the study: Patients with hepatocellular carcinoma, melanoma, renal cell or head and neck cancer made up the dose-escalation patients. Notes on the study in general: Compared with CD4+, CD8+ T cells on average had more expanded clones. Both blood CD4+ and CD8+ T cells showed clonal growth by week 6 at 0.1 to 3.0 mg/kg.

Anyone with autoimmune disease history or systemic immunosuppression was excluded. A note on this clone: Its matching antigen is unknown.

Repertoires were generated with immunoSEQ multiplex PCR, while TCRdb's copy carries only in-frame clones and drops some. Counted here are approximately 64,000 clones, 87% occurring once; the ten biggest clones make up 2.8%. CDR3 size: 17 residues. Trimming took off 6 bases at V and 3 bases at J, with 23 bases between the two ends. Germline assignment: CDR1 LNHDA and CDR2 SQIVND (reference sequence). The receptor was derived from an adult with an advanced solid tumor such as melanoma, head and neck, liver or kidney cancer. Sample: CD4+ or CD8+ T cells sorted from blood, taken in a trial of the OX40 agonist ivuxolimab. This chain links TRBV19 with TRBJ1-1; tentative D call: TRBD1 (6 bases). The CDR3 nucleotides read TGTGCCAGTAGAGGCAGGGGCACTACCTCGGGTGACACTGAAGCTTTCTTT. Amino acid sequence: CASRGRGTTSGDTEAFF. Full variable domain (outside the CDR3, taken from reference TRBV19 and TRBJ1-1): DGGITQSPKYLFRKEGQNVTLSCEQNLNHDAMYWYRQDPGQGLRLIYYSQIVNDFQKGDIAEGYSVSREKKESFPLTVTSAQKNPTAFYLCASRGRGTTSGDTEAFFGQGTRLTVV.